This TCR beta chain comes out of a study of cytomegalovirus exposure and HLA in healthy donors. V was shortened by 4 bases and J by 3 bases, with 14 bases between the two germline ends. CDR1 and CDR2 from the germline V gene are SGHRS and YFSETQ. The CDR3 consists of 14 residues. Use of 60 Vbeta and 13 Jbeta primers characterized the PCR. How the authors handled the data: In a later analysis, 75 million to 95 million unique TCR beta chains included roughly 11 million shared by two or more donors. The table came from immunoSEQ multiplex PCR; TCRdb's copy has only in-frame clones and leaves some out. D and trimming were read from the DNA, whereas the V and J calls and clone size are those reported in that table. Of about 190,000 clones listed, over 80% are singletons. Regarding the study as a whole: In a later analysis, HLA-C alleles had the fewest associated TCRs, DRB1 alleles the most. Later analysis identified 16,000 or so TCR beta sequences associated with HLA alleles, using a false discovery rate threshold of 0.05. Researchers catalogued around 150 TCR beta chains as cytomegalovirus-associated.

A word on this clone: As yet, its antigen is unknown.

The clonotype originates from a man aged 45-65 years in good health and CMV-seronegative. J is TRBJ2-7 and V is TRBV5-1; D is possibly TRBD1 (6 bases). The sequencing input was PBMCs. For the CDR3, the DNA is TGCGCCAGCAGCACTTCGACAGGTGGCTACGAGCAGTACTTC. Its translation: CASSTSTGGYEQYF.